Only a few counts were recorded for the clone carrying this T cell receptor (beta chain). These data originate in a study of blood T cell repertoires in COVID-19. The CDR3 extends over 16 amino acids. Germline CDR1 reads LGHNA; CDR2 reads YNFKEQ. Trimming left V 1 base short and J 3 bases short, with 13 bases between. Generated by immunoSEQ multiplex PCR, the TCRdb table keeps only in-frame clones and is missing some. Of hundreds of thousands of clones in the sample, 88% were seen once. The V and J genes are TRBV4-2 and TRBJ1-3; a weak D match, TRBD1 (5 bases). The clonotype was recovered from a woman in her twenties or thirties with acute or convalescent COVID-19. Source material: peripheral blood. This CDR3 is CASSQALGGVGNTIYF. Written as DNA, the CDR3 is TGTGCCAGCAGCCAAGCCCTTGGAGGGGTTGGAAACACCATATATTTT.